One sample yielded the 26 T cell receptor beta chains listed below, sequenced in a study of response to subunit inactivated influenza vaccine. TCRdb ran MiXCR on the RT-PCR reads and lists one entry per CDR3 protein. The sample consists of around 650,000 distinct CDR3 sequences, around a sixth of them appearing once. Specimen: PBMCs from blood, collected about 12 days after vaccination. These receptors originate from a man in his fifties or sixties who received an inactivated influenza vaccine.

V usage is TRBV10-3 and J usage is TRBJ2-1; 12 bases align to TRBD2. After removal of 5 bases from V and 8 bases from J, the junction contained 7 bases not matched to a gene. From germline, CDR1 is ENHRY and CDR2 SYGVKD. The CDR3 extends over 15 amino acids. The CDR3 DNA reads as TGTGCCATCAGTTCTCTAGCGGGGGGGCTCGATGAGCAGTTCTTC. Translated, it gives CAISSLAGGLDEQFF.

The V gene is TRBV20-1, the J gene TRBJ2-7, with TRBD1 matching over 8 bases. The CDR3 contains 15 residues. The junction had 10 bases not matched to a gene; V was cut back by 6 bases and J by 0 bases. Germline V gene data show CDR1 as DFQATT and CDR2 as SNEGSKA (reference sequence). For the CDR3, the DNA is TGCAGTGCGAACTACAGGGGGTTCAGCTCCTACGAGCAGTACTTC. Its translation: CSANYRGFSSYEQYF.

The genes are TRBV24-1 and TRBJ1-5, with D perhaps TRBD1 (5 bases). The CDR3 length is 16 residues. Germline-derived CDR1 and CDR2 are KGHDR and SFDVKD. V dropped 8 bases and J dropped 0 bases, with 16 bases sitting between them. In nucleotides, the CDR3 is TGTGCCACCACCTACCCGAGGGACGTTAGCAATCAGCCCCAGCATTTT. Its protein is CATTYPRDVSNQPQHF.

This chain uses TRBV29-1 with TRBJ2-3; D tentatively reads TRBD1 or TRBD2 (5 bases each). Trimming removed 3 bases from V and 2 bases from J, with 15 bases in between. Looked up from germline, CDR1 is SQVTM and CDR2 is ANQGSEA. The CDR3 length is 15 residues. CDR3 protein: CSVEAGTFSTDTQYF. In nucleotides, the CDR3 is TGCAGCGTTGAGGCCGGGACGTTTTCCACAGATACGCAGTATTTT.

J is TRBJ2-5 and V is TRBV6-5; D is undetermined. Trimming left V 0 bases short and J 5 bases short, with 13 bases between. Germline loops: CDR1 MNHEY, CDR2 SVGAGI. The CDR3 runs 15 residues. This chain's CDR3 is CASSYSGQAGETQYF. Written as DNA, the CDR3 is TGTGCCAGCAGTTACTCAGGGCAGGCCGGGGAGACCCAGTACTTC.

This clonotype has a handful of counts. The chain employs TRBV4-1 and TRBJ2-2, with TRBD1 matching over 9 bases. The germline V gene encodes CDR1 MGHRA and CDR2 YSYEKL. V dropped 2 bases and J dropped 3; count of bases not matched to a gene: 13. This CDR3 spans 19 amino acids. The CDR3, as DNA: TGCGCCAGCAGCCAACAGCGGACAGGGGTAATTTTGGACACCGGGGAGCTGTTTTTT. Residues: CASSQQRTGVILDTGELFF.

V gene TRBV24-1 combines with J gene TRBJ2-7, with no clear D. CDR3 length equals 12 residues. Germline V gene data show CDR1 as KGHDR and CDR2 as SFDVKD. V dropped 8 bases and J dropped 6 bases, with 13 bases sitting between them. The CDR3 DNA follows: TGTGCCACCATTCTTCTGACGACCGAGCAGTACTTC. This translates into CATILLTTEQYF.

This clonotype appeared many times. V gene TRBV29-1 combines with J gene TRBJ1-1; D not resolved. This CDR3 has 13 residues. CDR1 SQVTM and CDR2 ANQGSEA come from the germline V gene. Trimming cost V 6 bases and J 1 base, with 12 bases left between them. CDR3 sequence: CSVQLTQNTEAFF. CDR3 DNA sequence: TGCAGCGTACAACTGACGCAGAACACTGAAGCTTTCTTT.

The chain combines TRBV20-1 with TRBJ1-4; TRBD1 matches 7 bases. The CDR3 covers 16 residues. J gave up 2 bases and V 5 bases, and 11 bases lay outside the gene matches. Germline V lookup: CDR1 DFQATT, CDR2 SNEGSKA (reference sequence). CDR3 sequence reads: CSARGRQGVTNEKLFF. DNA of the CDR3: TGCAGTGCTCGTGGGCGGCAGGGGGTTACTAATGAAAAACTGTTTTTT.

This clonotype occurred a few times. The chain combines TRBV6-6 with TRBJ2-1; TRBD2 might be the D (6 bases). Looked up from germline, CDR1 is MNHNY and CDR2 is SVGAGI (reference sequence). This CDR3 has 12 residues. V was cut by 5 bases and J by 8 bases, with 10 bases left in between. The CDR3 DNA sequence: TGTGCCAGCAGTACCCCGGGGGATGAGCAGTTCTTC. Protein: CASSTPGDEQFF.

This clonotype was recorded a few times. The rearrangement uses TRBV19 and TRBJ2-1; D might be TRBD1 or TRBD2, each matching 5 bases. V was trimmed by 4 bases and J by 9 bases, leaving 13 bases between them. This CDR3 comprises 13 residues. Germline V gives CDR1 LNHDA, CDR2 SQIVND (reference sequence). The CDR3 loop reads CASSTGARGEQFF. CDR3 nucleotide sequence: TGTGCCAGTAGTACCGGGGCTAGGGGTGAGCAGTTCTTC. Full variable domain (remainder filled in from reference TRBV19 and TRBJ2-1): DGGITQSPKYLFRKEGQNVTLSCEQNLNHDAMYWYRQDPGQGLRLIYYSQIVNDFQKGDIAEGYSVSREKKESFPLTVTSAQKNPTAFYLCASSTGARGEQFFGPGTRLTVL.

The sample holds a few counts of this clonotype. The chain is built from TRBV6-1 and TRBJ1-6, with unresolved D. The germline gives CDR1 MNHNS, CDR2 SASEGT. The CDR3 spans 16 residues. Trimming cost V 3 bases and J 4 bases, with 13 bases left between them. The CDR3 loop is CASSEGRRTYNSPLHF. DNA of the CDR3: TGTGCCAGCAGTGAGGGCAGGCGAACTTATAATTCACCCCTCCACTTT.

This clonotype was found many times. V gene TRBV3-1 combines with J gene TRBJ2-3, with D possibly being TRBD2 (6 bases). Germline V gene lookup returns CDR1 LGHDT and CDR2 YNNKEL (reference sequence). Between the trimmed V and J ends, which lost 1 base and 0 bases, there was a span of 8 bases. The CDR3 extends over 15 amino acids. The CDR3 region has the DNA TGTGCCAGCAGCCAAGGGGACTTTAGCACAGATACGCAGTATTTT. Its protein is CASSQGDFSTDTQYF.

There are a few counts of this clonotype. The V call is TRBV20-1, the J call TRBJ2-7; 15 bases align to TRBD2. V dropped 5 bases and J dropped 2; count of bases not matched to a gene: 1. Germline-derived CDR1 and CDR2 are DFQATT and SNEGSKA (reference sequence). The CDR3 is 14 amino acids. The CDR3 DNA is TGCAGTGCTGGACTAGCGGGAGGGCCCTACGAGCAGTACTTC. Amino acids: CSAGLAGGPYEQYF.

The chain couples TRBV7-2 to TRBJ2-5, with 15 nucleotides matching TRBD2. The CDR3 totals 17 residues. Germline V gene sequence: CDR1 SGHTA, CDR2 FQGNSA. V was clipped by 2 bases and J by 4 bases; unmatched bases: 5. The CDR3 DNA sequence: TGTGCCAGCAGCTTATTGGGACTAGCGGGAGGTCGAGAGACCCAGTACTTC. Amino acid sequence: CASSLLGLAGGRETQYF. Complete variable domain (other parts from reference TRBV7-2 and TRBJ2-5): GAGVSQSPSNKVTEKGKDVELRCDPISGHTALYWYRQSLGQGLEFLIYFQGNSAPDKSGLPSDRFSAERTGGSVSTLTIQRTQQEDSAVYLCASSLLGLAGGRETQYFGPGTRLLVL.

This clonotype was seen ten or more times. The rearrangement uses TRBV4-2 and TRBJ1-1; D is uncertain. The CDR3 runs to 15 residues. V was clipped by 2 bases and J by 4 bases, with 14 bases between them. Germline lookup yields CDR1 LGHNA and CDR2 YNFKEQ. CDR3: CASSQQRVALTEAFF. CDR3 sequence (DNA): TGTGCCAGCAGCCAACAACGGGTGGCCCTCACTGAAGCTTTCTTT.

The J gene is TRBJ2-3, the V gene TRBV7-9; D is undetermined. The V gene lost 2 bases and the J gene lost 2 bases, with 5 bases spanning the gap. The CDR3 extends over 13 amino acids. Per the germline V gene, CDR1 is SEHNR and CDR2 is FQNEAQ (reference sequence). The CDR3 DNA reads TGTGCCAGCAGCTTACCCCTCACAGATACGCAGTATTTT. This encodes CASSLPLTDTQYF.

This clonotype has a count of ten or more. The chain couples TRBV6-5 to TRBJ2-5, with D perhaps matching TRBD2 (5 bases). This CDR3 comprises 15 residues. Germline V gene sequence: CDR1 MNHEY, CDR2 SVGAGI. The V end was cut by 4 bases, the J end by 7 bases, with 19 bases between. This CDR3 reads CASSSRGQRSPTQYF. In nucleotides, the CDR3 is TGTGCCAGCAGTTCCCGCGGGCAGCGAAGTCCGACCCAGTACTTC.

The chain is built from TRBV20-1 and TRBJ2-1; 9 bases line up with TRBD2. Trimming at V came to 6 bases and at J to 9 bases, leaving 12 bases not matched to a gene. The CDR3 has 14 residues. The germline V gene encodes CDR1 DFQATT and CDR2 SNEGSKA (reference sequence). This CDR3 reads CSATSSGKGSEQFF. The CDR3, as DNA: TGCAGTGCCACCTCTAGCGGGAAAGGCAGTGAGCAGTTCTTC.

The CDR3 loop reads CASRPLRGGLYEQYF. In nucleotides, the CDR3 is TGTGCCAGCAGGCCACTACGGGGGGGCCTCTACGAGCAGTACTTC. This chain connects TRBV6-1 to TRBJ2-7; 8 nucleotides align to TRBD2. V was clipped by 6 bases and J by 3 bases; unmatched bases: 10. Per the germline V gene, CDR1 is MNHNS and CDR2 is SASEGT. The CDR3 loop spans 15 amino acids.

The chain uses TRBV10-3 and TRBJ2-7; TRBD2 aligns across 7 bases. Germline V gene sequence: CDR1 ENHRY, CDR2 SYGVKD. This CDR3 contains 14 residues. With V trimmed by 7 bases and J by 3 bases, 9 bases remained unmatched. The CDR3 reads CAIKKSGDNYEQYF. The CDR3 DNA follows: TGTGCCATCAAAAAAAGCGGGGATAACTACGAGCAGTACTTC.

This clonotype was counted only a few times. The chain carries TRBV18 and TRBJ2-7; D unclear. V was trimmed by 0 bases and J by 7 bases, leaving 7 bases between them. CDR3 length equals 12 residues. Looked up from germline, CDR1 is KGHSH and CDR2 is LQKENI. CDR3 protein: CASSPPVGEQYF. The CDR3 DNA follows: TGTGCCAGCTCACCACCAGTGGGAGAGCAGTACTTC.

The rearrangement uses TRBV29-1 and TRBJ1-5; D is possibly TRBD1 (6 bases). V lost 4 bases and J 5 bases, leaving 9 bases between the germline ends. Germline values: CDR1 SQVTM, CDR2 ANQGSEA. The CDR3 loop spans 12 amino acids. CDR3 loop: CSVVQGDQPQHF. The CDR3 nucleotides are TGCAGCGTTGTACAGGGTGATCAGCCCCAGCATTTT.

By share, this clonotype counts as medium-sized. The rearrangement links TRBV15 to TRBJ2-1, with D perhaps assigned TRBD1 or TRBD2 (5 bases each). CDR1 and CDR2 (germline): LNHNV, YYDKDF (reference sequence). The germline V and J ends were trimmed by 2 bases and 10 bases, with 12 bases remaining between them. The CDR3 has 13 residues. In DNA form, the CDR3 reads TGTGCCACCAGCAGAAAGAGGGACGTGGAGCAGTTCTTC. Residues: CATSRKRDVEQFF.

This clonotype was counted a few times. The chain carries TRBV20-1 and TRBJ2-7; 8 bases are a match to TRBD2. The trim removed 1 base at V and 0 bases at J, leaving 5 bases unmatched. This CDR3 spans 15 amino acids. The germline CDR1 and CDR2 sequences are DFQATT and SNEGSKA (reference sequence). CDR3 amino acids: CSARGSGVTSYEQYF. The CDR3 nucleotides read TGCAGTGCTAGAGGTAGCGGGGTTACCTCCTACGAGCAGTACTTC.

This clonotype has more than one count but fewer than ten. This rearrangement joins TRBV25-1 to TRBJ2-7; D may be TRBD2 (5 bases). With 2 bases removed from V and 1 base from J, the gap between germline ends came to 15 bases. This CDR3 spans 16 amino acids. Germline lookup yields CDR1 MGHDK and CDR2 SYGVNS. DNA for the CDR3: TGTGCCAGCAGTGAAGGAGGAGGTCTTCAATCCTACGAGCAGTACTTC. Translating it yields CASSEGGGLQSYEQYF.